This entry lists 26 T cell receptor beta chains sequenced from one sample in a study of T cell clonality in common variable immunodeficiency (dated by TCRdb to the mid-2010s). The method was the immunoSEQ multiplex PCR assay. TCRdb re-hosts the immuneACCESS table, in-frame sequences only. Its copies lack some clones; in the studies checked, an unresolved V gene accounts for under half of them, and the cause for the rest is not known. For this sample the table reports 40,000 to 45,000 clones, with no clone seen just once. 0.68% of the sample comes from the top ten. Sequenced input: peripheral blood mononuclear cells. Source of these receptors: a person between 18 and 70 years old in good health.

This clone has ten or more counts. The missing CDR3 end, 3 residues past where the read stops, is filled in from the germline J gene. V and J are TRBV28 and TRBJ2-3, with 9 bases lining up with TRBD2. The CDR3 totals 16 residues. Trimming cost V 5 bases and J 0 bases; bases outside gene matches: 6. The germline CDR1 and CDR2 sequences are MDHEN and SYDVKM. CDR3 in amino acids: CASSLLSGSSTDTQYF. Partial CDR3 DNA: TGTGCCAGCAGTCTCCTTAGCGGGAGCAGCACAGATACG.

This clone was seen at least ten times. Sequencing ends 3 residues short of the CDR3 end; the germline J gene provides the rest. The chain employs TRBV6-2 or TRBV6-3 and TRBJ2-5; 14 bases are a match to TRBD2. The CDR3 spans 16 residues. CDR1 and CDR2 (germline): MNHEY, SVGEGT. J was trimmed by 5 bases and V by 5 bases; bases with no gene match: 7. CDR3 DNA (partial): TGTGCCAGCAGTCCCGGGACTAGCGGGAGTCACGAGACC. This sequence encodes CASSPGTSGSHET. The entire CDR3 sequence reads CASSPGTSGSHETQYF.

This clone was found many times. The CDR3 end falls 3 residues outside the read, so it is completed with the germline J gene. V usage is TRBV6-2 or TRBV6-3 and J usage is TRBJ1-5; D gene unclear. The length of the CDR3 is 16 residues. Trimming cost V 2 bases and J 1 base, with 12 bases left between them. The germline V gene has CDR1 MNHEY and CDR2 SVGEGT. The CDR3 DNA, read in part, is TGTGCCAGCAGTTACGAAGCCGCCCCAAGCAATCAGCCC. Amino acids: CASSYEAAPSNQP. The full-length CDR3 reads as CASSYEAAPSNQPQHF.

This clone was counted at least ten times. The read finishes 3 residues shy of the CDR3 end, and the germline J gene is used to complete it. The chain uses TRBV29-1 and TRBJ2-1, with D hard to call. Germline lookup yields CDR1 SQVTM and CDR2 ANQGSEA. The CDR3 is 12 amino acids. Trimming removed 3 bases from V and 6 bases from J, with 9 bases in between. Incomplete CDR3 DNA: TGCAGCGTTGATAGCTTGGGCAATGAG. Amino acids: CSVDSLGNE. The CDR3, in full, reads CSVDSLGNEQFF.

In its sample, this clone was seen many times. The read ends 3 residues early relative to the CDR3; the germline J gene fills the gap. The rearrangement uses TRBV28 and TRBJ2-1; 11 nucleotides match TRBD2. The CDR3 sequence is 15 residues long. Germline CDR1 MDHEN, CDR2 SYDVKM. With 5 bases clipped from V and 6 bases from J, the junction kept 6 bases outside the gene matches. CDR3 protein: CASSMTSGTLNEQFF. The DNA read from the CDR3 is TGTGCCAGCAGTATGACTAGCGGGACCCTCAATGAG.

This clone has ten or more counts. The read terminates 3 residues before the CDR3 end, so the remaining end is supplied by the germline J gene. This chain joins TRBV5-1 and TRBJ1-4; 7 bases match TRBD1. This CDR3 contains 14 residues. Trimming cost V 4 bases and J 8 bases; bases outside gene matches: 8. Germline V lookup: CDR1 SGHRS, CDR2 YFSETQ. CDR3 loop: CASSPDRVREKLFF. Incomplete CDR3 DNA: TGCGCCAGCAGCCCCGACAGGGTGAGGGAAAAA.

This clone has a count of ten or more. The CDR3 end is not reached by the read, which stops 3 residues before it; the germline J gene fills it in. The V gene is TRBV20-1, the J gene TRBJ1-6; weak D call: TRBD1 (5 bases). V shed 0 bases and J shed 0 bases, with 12 bases lying between them. The CDR3 covers 17 residues. Germline-derived CDR1 and CDR2 are DFQATT and SNEGSKA (reference sequence). CDR3 in amino acids: CSARDRDSSSYNSPLHF. The sequenced part of the CDR3 DNA is TGCAGTGCTAGAGACAGGGATTCAAGCTCCTATAATTCACCC.

This clone was counted at least ten times. The read comes to an end 3 residues before the CDR3 does, leaving the germline J gene to fill in the end. The rearrangement joins TRBV18 to TRBJ1-5, with D tentatively TRBD1 (6 bases). The CDR3 runs 16 residues. Germline assignment: CDR1 KGHSH and CDR2 LQKENI. V was trimmed by 2 bases and J by 0 bases, leaving 11 bases between them. CDR3 amino acids: CASSPAGQASNQPQHF. The sequenced CDR3 bases are TGTGCCAGCTCACCAGCGGGACAAGCTAGCAATCAGCCC.

In this sample, this clone turned up many times. The read falls 3 residues short of the CDR3 end, and the missing part is taken from the germline J gene. J is TRBJ1-1 and V is TRBV18; D is unclear. Trimming took off 5 bases at V and 0 bases at J, with 13 bases between the two ends. The CDR3 covers 15 residues. The V gene's germline CDR1 is KGHSH and CDR2 LQKENI. The CDR3 here is CASSDHELMNTEAFF. The CDR3 DNA, read in part, is TGTGCCAGCTCAGACCACGAACTAATGAACACTGAA. Supplemented by reference TRBV18 and TRBJ1-1, the full variable domain reads NAGVMQNPRHLVRRRGQEARLRCSPMKGHSHVYWYRQLPEEGLKFMVYLQKENIIDESGMPKERFSAEFPKEGPSILRIQQVVRGDSAAYFCASSDHELMNTEAFFGQGTRLTVV.

This clone was seen at least ten times. The CDR3 end falls 3 residues outside the read, so it is completed with the germline J gene. The rearrangement uses TRBV13 and TRBJ2-1; 10 nucleotides align to TRBD2. The V gene's germline CDR1 is PRHDT and CDR2 FYEKMQ (reference sequence). The V segment lost 7 bases and the J segment 7 bases; nucleotides outside the gene matches: 10. The CDR3 contains 15 residues. The sequenced CDR3 bases are TGTGCCAGCAACAACATAGCGGGAGGTGCTAATGAG. This encodes CASNNIAGGANE. The whole CDR3 region reads CASNNIAGGANEQFF.

This clone has at least ten counts. The sequence runs out 3 residues before the end of the CDR3; the remainder is reconstructed from the germline J gene. This chain links TRBV20-1 with TRBJ2-7; 8 bases agree with TRBD1. CDR1 is DFQATT and CDR2 is SNEGSKA in the germline V gene (reference sequence). The length of the CDR3 is 14 residues. Trimming at V came to 0 bases and at J to 2 bases, leaving 3 bases not matched to a gene. This CDR3 reads CSARDVQGAYEQYF. Partial CDR3 DNA: TGCAGTGCTAGAGATGTACAGGGGGCCTACGAG.

This clone was seen ten or more times. This CDR3 is CASSPDRVNTEAFF. The part of the CDR3 DNA that was read is TGTGCCAGCAGCCCGGACAGGGTGAACACTGAA. This chain uses TRBV28 with TRBJ1-1, with 8 bases lining up with TRBD1. The read ends 3 residues before the CDR3 terminus; that terminus is restored from the germline J gene. J gave up 0 bases and V 6 bases, and 3 bases lay outside the gene matches. The CDR3 length is 14 residues. CDR1 is MDHEN and CDR2 is SYDVKM in the germline V gene. Using reference TRBV28 and TRBJ1-1 for the parts outside the CDR3, the full variable domain is DVKVTQSSRYLVKRTGEKVFLECVQDMDHENMFWYRQDPGLGLRLIYFSYDVKMKEKGDIPEGYSVSREKKERFSLILESASTNQTSMYLCASSPDRVNTEAFFGQGTRLTVV.

This clone showed up many times. The DNA ends 3 residues before the CDR3 does, and the rest of the CDR3 is filled in from the germline J gene. The chain recombines TRBV28 with TRBJ2-7; the D gene is possibly TRBD2 (7 bases). Germline CDR1 reads MDHEN; CDR2 reads SYDVKM. Trimming removed 8 bases from V and 4 bases from J, with 18 bases in between. The CDR3 totals 14 residues. This CDR3 reads CASSLRGAGYEQYF. The part of the CDR3 DNA that was read is TGTGCCAGCTCCCTCCGGGGGGCTGGGTACGAG.

At least ten counts were recorded for this clone. Sequencing ends 3 residues short of the CDR3 end; the germline J gene provides the rest. The genes are TRBV7-9 and TRBJ1-1; D gene unclear. The CDR3 length is 15 residues. Germline CDR1 and CDR2: SEHNR and FQNEAQ (reference sequence). The V end lost 7 bases, the J end lost 1 base, and 16 bases lay between the germline ends. CDR3 sequence reads: CASIHTDNRNTEAFF. The sequenced part of the CDR3 DNA is TGTGCCAGCATCCACACCGACAATCGGAACACTGAA.

This clone was seen repeatedly, ten times or more. The read gets to within 3 residues of the CDR3 end, and the germline J gene fills in the rest. The chain is built from TRBV7-3 and TRBJ2-6; 9 bases line up with TRBD1. Per germline, CDR1 SGHTA and CDR2 FQGTGA. This CDR3 comprises 16 residues. J was trimmed by 2 bases and V by 5 bases; bases with no gene match: 4. The CDR3 here is CASSVGQGTGANVLTF. The part of the CDR3 DNA that was read is TGTGCCAGCAGCGTCGGACAGGGGACTGGGGCCAACGTC.

This clone was detected ten times or more. The sequence runs out 3 residues before the end of the CDR3; the remainder is reconstructed from the germline J gene. The chain employs TRBV29-1 and TRBJ1-1; possibly TRBD1 for D (5 bases). The ends were cut back, 2 bases at V and 4 bases at J, with 17 bases in the middle. The length of the CDR3 is 15 residues. CDR1 and CDR2 from the germline V gene are SQVTM and ANQGSEA. The part of the CDR3 DNA that was read is TGCAGCGTTGAACTCTTTGGCAGGGTTTCCACTGAA. Translated: CSVELFGRVSTE. In full, the CDR3 reads CSVELFGRVSTEAFF. The full variable domain, with the rest looked up from reference TRBV29-1 and TRBJ1-1, is SAVISQKPSRDICQRGTSLTIQCQVDSQVTMMFWYRQQPGQSLTLIATANQGSEATYESGFVIDKFPISRPNLTFSTLTVSNMSPEDSSIYLCSVELFGRVSTEAFFGQGTRLTVV.

This clone has at least ten counts. The DNA ends 3 residues before the CDR3 does, and the rest of the CDR3 is filled in from the germline J gene. The rearrangement links TRBV18 to TRBJ2-7; D is possibly TRBD2 (5 bases). This CDR3 region has 16 residues. Trimming pared 4 bases from V and 1 base from J, leaving 17 bases between. Germline CDR1 reads KGHSH; CDR2 reads LQKENI. The CDR3 loop is CASSQRRTDSSYEQYF. The sequenced CDR3 bases are TGTGCCAGCTCACAGCGTAGGACTGACTCTTCCTACGAG. Together with reference TRBV18 and TRBJ2-7, the CDR3 gives the full variable domain: NAGVMQNPRHLVRRRGQEARLRCSPMKGHSHVYWYRQLPEEGLKFMVYLQKENIIDESGMPKERFSAEFPKEGPSILRIQQVVRGDSAAYFCASSQRRTDSSYEQYFGPGTRLTVT.

There are many counts of this clone. The read finishes 3 residues shy of the CDR3 end, and the germline J gene is used to complete it. The J gene is TRBJ2-1, the V gene TRBV2, with 8 nucleotides matching TRBD2. V was pared by 8 bases and J by 4 bases, with 7 bases of the junction left unmatched. The length of the CDR3 is 14 residues. CDR1 SNHLY and CDR2 FYNNEI come from the germline V gene. CDR3 protein: CASALAGNYNEQFF. CDR3 DNA (partial): TGTGCCAGCGCCCTAGCGGGCAATTACAATGAG.

The sample holds many counts of this clone. The read gets to within 3 residues of the CDR3 end, and the germline J gene fills in the rest. The rearrangement uses TRBV11-2 and TRBJ2-3; TRBD2 agrees at 9 bases. The CDR3 consists of 15 residues. Germline loops: CDR1 SGHAT, CDR2 FQNNGV. V trimming: 5 bases; J trimming: 3 bases; junction bases outside the gene matches: 6. This CDR3 is CASSPGLAKTDTQYF. The CDR3 bases that were read are TGTGCCAGCAGCCCCGGACTAGCGAAGACAGATACG. Supplemented by reference TRBV11-2 and TRBJ2-3, the full variable domain reads EAGVAQSPRYKIIEKRQSVAFWCNPISGHATLYWYQQILGQGPKLLIQFQNNGVVDDSQLPKDRFSAERLKGVDSTLKIQPAKLEDSAVYLCASSPGLAKTDTQYFGPGTRLTVL.

This clone was observed a handful of times. The CDR3 end falls 3 residues outside the read, so it is completed with the germline J gene. V gene TRBV19 combines with J gene TRBJ2-3, with TRBD2 matching over 12 bases. This CDR3 contains 17 residues. The germline gives CDR1 LNHDA, CDR2 SQIVND (reference sequence). Trimming cost V 3 bases and J 0 bases; bases outside gene matches: 4. The CDR3 bases that were read are TGTGCCAGTAGTATGACCGGGACTAGCGGGAGCACAGATACG. Protein: CASSMTGTSGSTDT. In full, the CDR3 is CASSMTGTSGSTDTQYF.

There are many counts of this clone. The read stops 3 residues short of the end of the CDR3; the missing end is completed from the germline J gene. In the same sample, other DNA sequences code for this CDR3. The J gene is TRBJ2-1, the V gene TRBV6-2 or TRBV6-3; D perhaps matches TRBD1 (6 bases). Trimming shortened V by 2 bases and J by 4 bases, and 6 bases separated the two germline ends. Germline CDR1 is MNHEY and CDR2 is SVGEGT. This CDR3 has 13 residues. The part of the CDR3 DNA that was read is TGTGCCAGCAGTTACGGACAGTACAATGAG. It translates to CASSYGQYNE. The entire CDR3 protein is CASSYGQYNEQFF.

This clone has at least ten counts. The read halts 3 residues ahead of the CDR3 end, with the missing end drawn from the germline J gene. The chain employs TRBV19 and TRBJ1-5, with D possibly matching TRBD1 (6 bases). The CDR3 totals 14 residues. Between the trimmed V and J ends, which lost 3 bases and 4 bases, there was a span of 10 bases. CDR1 and CDR2 (germline): LNHDA, SQIVND (reference sequence). The chain's CDR3 is CASSMGGLNQPQHF. CDR3 bases read: TGTGCCAGTAGTATGGGGGGGCTTAATCAGCCC.

This clone was seen many times. The read ends 3 residues early relative to the CDR3; the germline J gene fills the gap. The chain uses TRBV20-1 and TRBJ2-5, with a weak D call TRBD2 (6 bases). The germline CDR1 and CDR2 sequences are DFQATT and SNEGSKA (reference sequence). The CDR3 sequence is 16 residues long. The CDR3 here is CSARDLSGWRGETQYF. CDR3 bases read: TGCAGTGCTAGAGATCTTTCTGGGTGGAGGGGCGAAACC.

Ten or more counts support this clone. The CDR3 extends 3 residues past the end of the read, so its final part is completed from the germline J gene. The genes are TRBV23-1 and TRBJ2-7; 7 bases are shared with TRBD1. TRBV23-1 is sorted into the ORF group, with uncertain function. This CDR3 has 14 amino acids. Trimming removed 2 bases from V and 4 bases from J; junction bases left unmatched: 5. CDR3 protein: CASSQRGREYEQYF. CDR3 bases read: TGCGCCAGCAGTCAAAGGGGGCGCGAGTACGAG.

In this sample, this clone turned up many times. Read coverage stops 3 residues before the CDR3 terminus; the germline J gene supplies the remainder. This sequence joins TRBV7-2 and TRBJ2-7; the match to TRBD1 covers 8 bases. Germline values: CDR1 SGHTA, CDR2 FQGNSA. This CDR3 spans 15 amino acids. J gave up 3 bases and V 5 bases, and 9 bases lay outside the gene matches. CDR3 residues: CASSGVDRANYEQYF. CDR3 bases read: TGTGCCAGCAGCGGGGTGGACAGGGCAAACTACGAG.

Many counts were recorded for this clone. The DNA ends 3 residues before the CDR3 does, and the rest of the CDR3 is filled in from the germline J gene. The V and J genes are TRBV15 and TRBJ1-1; D not certain. This CDR3 is built from 14 residues. CDR1 is LNHNV, CDR2 YYDKDF, per germline (reference sequence). The V and J ends lost 5 bases and 4 bases respectively, with 14 bases between them. The CDR3 bases that were read are TGTGCCACCAGCCCAGAGGGTATGCGCACTGAA. Translating gives CATSPEGMRTE. The whole CDR3 region reads CATSPEGMRTEAFF.